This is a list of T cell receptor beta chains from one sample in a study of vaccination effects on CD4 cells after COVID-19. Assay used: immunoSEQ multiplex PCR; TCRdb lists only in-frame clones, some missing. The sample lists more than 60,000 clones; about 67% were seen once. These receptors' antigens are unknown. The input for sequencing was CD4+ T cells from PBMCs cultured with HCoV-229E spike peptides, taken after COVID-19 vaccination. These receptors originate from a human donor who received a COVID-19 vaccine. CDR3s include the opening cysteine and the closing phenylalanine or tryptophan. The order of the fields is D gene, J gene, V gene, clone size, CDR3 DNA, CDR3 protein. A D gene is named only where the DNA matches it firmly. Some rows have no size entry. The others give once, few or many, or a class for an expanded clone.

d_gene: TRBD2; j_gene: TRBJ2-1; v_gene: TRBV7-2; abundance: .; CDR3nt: TGTGCCAGCAGCCCTCTCTTGGAGCGGGGGGGTTCCCCATACAATGAGCAGTTCTTC; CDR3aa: CASSPLLERGGSPYNEQFF
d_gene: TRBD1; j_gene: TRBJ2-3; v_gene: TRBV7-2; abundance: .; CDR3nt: TGTGCCAGCAGCCCGGACAGGGGCACAGATACGCAGTATTTT; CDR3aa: CASSPDRGTDTQYF
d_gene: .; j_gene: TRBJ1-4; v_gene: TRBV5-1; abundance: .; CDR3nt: TGCGCCAGCAGCTTGGCAGCGAAGGAAAAACTGTTTTTT; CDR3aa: CASSLAAKEKLFF
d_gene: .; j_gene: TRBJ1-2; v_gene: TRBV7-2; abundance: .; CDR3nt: TGTGCCAGCAGCTTAAACAGGGCTACTGGCTACACCTTC; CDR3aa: CASSLNRATGYTF
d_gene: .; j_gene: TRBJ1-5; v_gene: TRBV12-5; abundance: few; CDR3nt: TGTGCTAGTCAACGGGGGTTTCCGGAGGCTGATCAGCCCCAGCATTTT; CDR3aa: CASQRGFPEADQPQHF
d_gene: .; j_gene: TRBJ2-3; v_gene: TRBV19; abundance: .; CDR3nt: TGTGCCAGTAACGAGGGTTACCGAGATACGCAGTATTTT; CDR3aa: CASNEGYRDTQYF
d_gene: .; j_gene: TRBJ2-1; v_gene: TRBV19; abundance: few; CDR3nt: TGTGCCAGTAGTATAGGTGGACAGAAAGAGCAGTTCTTC; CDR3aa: CASSIGGQKEQFF
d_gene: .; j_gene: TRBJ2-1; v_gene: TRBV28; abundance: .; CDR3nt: TGTGCCAGCAGTTCCCTGGGGGTGCTATTCGGATCCTACAATGAGCAGTTCTTC; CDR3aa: CASSSLGVLFGSYNEQFF
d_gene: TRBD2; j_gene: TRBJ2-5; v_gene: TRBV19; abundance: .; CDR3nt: TGTGCCAGTAGTAGGGGGGGAGCGGAGACCCAGTACTTC; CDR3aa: CASSRGGAETQYF
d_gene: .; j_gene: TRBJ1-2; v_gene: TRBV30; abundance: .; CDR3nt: TGTGCCTGGAGTCGGTACTATGGCTACACCTTC; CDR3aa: CAWSRYYGYTF
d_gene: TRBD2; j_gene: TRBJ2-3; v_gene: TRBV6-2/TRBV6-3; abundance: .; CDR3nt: TGTGCCAGCAGCCCGGGACTAGCGGGGGGGCGGACAGATACGCAGTATTTT; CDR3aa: CASSPGLAGGRTDTQYF
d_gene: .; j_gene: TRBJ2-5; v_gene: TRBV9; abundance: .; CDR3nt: TGTGCCAGCAGCGTAGTCATGGGGGGACAAGAGACCCAGTACTTC; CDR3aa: CASSVVMGGQETQYF
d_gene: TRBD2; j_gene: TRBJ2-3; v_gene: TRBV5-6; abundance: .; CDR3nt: TGTGCCAGCAGCACTAGCGCAGAAGATACGCAGTATTTT; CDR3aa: CASSTSAEDTQYF
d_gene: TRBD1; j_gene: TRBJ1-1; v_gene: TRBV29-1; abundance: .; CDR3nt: TGCAGCGCTAGGGGGCTTGGCACTGAAGCTTTCTTT; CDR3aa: CSARGLGTEAFF
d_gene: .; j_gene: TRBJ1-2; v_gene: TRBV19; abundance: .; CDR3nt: TGTGCCAGTAGTATAGACTATAGGGTAAACTATGGCTACACCTTC; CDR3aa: CASSIDYRVNYGYTF
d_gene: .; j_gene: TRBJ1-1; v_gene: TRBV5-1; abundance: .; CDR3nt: TGCGCCAGCAGCCCGGGAATGGGGGGGCGGTATGCTGTCGCTTTCTTT; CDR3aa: CASSPGMGGRYAVAFF
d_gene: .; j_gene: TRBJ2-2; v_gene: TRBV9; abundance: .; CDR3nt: TGTGCCAGCAGCGTAGGTCAGCGAGGGACCGGGGAGCTGTTTTTT; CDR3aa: CASSVGQRGTGELFF
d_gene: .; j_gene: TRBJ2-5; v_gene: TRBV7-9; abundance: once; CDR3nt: TGTGCCAGCAGCTTACCGGCCGGCCGGAACCGCCAAGAGACCCAGTACTTC; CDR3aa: CASSLPAGRNRQETQYF
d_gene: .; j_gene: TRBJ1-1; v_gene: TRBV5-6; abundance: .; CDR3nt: TGTGCCAGCAGCTTATTGGTGCTCACTGAAGCTTTCTTT; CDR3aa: CASSLLVLTEAFF
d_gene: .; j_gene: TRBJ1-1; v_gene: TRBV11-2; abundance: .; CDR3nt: TGTGCCAGCAGGCGGCAGACAGTTGAAGCTTTCTTT; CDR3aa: CASRRQTVEAFF
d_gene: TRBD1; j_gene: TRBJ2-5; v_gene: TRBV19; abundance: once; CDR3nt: TGTGCCAGTAGTATAAGAGGGGGCGCGAAGACCCAGTACTTC; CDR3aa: CASSIRGGAKTQYF
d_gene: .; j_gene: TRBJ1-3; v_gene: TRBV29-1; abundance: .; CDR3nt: TGCAGCATTGCCAGTAACTCTGGAAACACCATATATTTT; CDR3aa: CSIASNSGNTIYF
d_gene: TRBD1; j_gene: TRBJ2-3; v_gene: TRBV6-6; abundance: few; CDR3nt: TGTGCCAGCAGCCGAAAAGCCGGGACAGTAAGAGCAGATACGCAGTATTTT; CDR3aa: CASSRKAGTVRADTQYF
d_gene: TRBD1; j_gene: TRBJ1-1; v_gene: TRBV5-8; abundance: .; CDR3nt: TGTGCCAGCCCAATTGTACCCGGGACAGGAAACACTGAAGCTTTCTTT; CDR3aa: CASPIVPGTGNTEAFF
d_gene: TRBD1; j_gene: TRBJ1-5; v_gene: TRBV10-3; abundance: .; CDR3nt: TGTGCCATAGCGACAGGGGGCGCCAATCAGCCCCAGCATTTT; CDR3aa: CAIATGGANQPQHF
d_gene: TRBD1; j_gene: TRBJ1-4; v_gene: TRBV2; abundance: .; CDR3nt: TGTGCCAGCAGATTCGGACAGGGTAAAGAAAAACTGTTTTTT; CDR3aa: CASRFGQGKEKLFF
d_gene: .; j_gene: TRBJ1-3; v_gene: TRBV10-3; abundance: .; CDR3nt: TGTGCCATCAGTGAAGCAGGCTCTGGAAACACCATATATTTT; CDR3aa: CAISEAGSGNTIYF
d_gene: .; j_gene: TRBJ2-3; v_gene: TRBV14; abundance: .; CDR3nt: TGTGCCAGCAGCCAATTCCAGGGAAGGGGCACAGATACGCAGTATTTT; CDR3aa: CASSQFQGRGTDTQYF
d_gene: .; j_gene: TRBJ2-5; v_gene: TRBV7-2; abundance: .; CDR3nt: TGTGCCAGCAGCTTAGGAGGGGCCGGGACCCAGTACTTC; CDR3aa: CASSLGGAGTQYF
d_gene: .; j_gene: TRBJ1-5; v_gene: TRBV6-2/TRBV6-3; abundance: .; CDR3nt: TGTGCCAGCAGTTACCCCCGAGATAATAGCAATCAGCCCCAGCATTTT; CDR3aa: CASSYPRDNSNQPQHF
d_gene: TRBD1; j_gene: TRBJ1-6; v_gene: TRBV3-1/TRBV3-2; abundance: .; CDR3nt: TGTGCCAGCAGCCAAGATGCGGGCAGGGGGAATTCACCCCTCCACTTT; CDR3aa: CASSQDAGRGNSPLHF
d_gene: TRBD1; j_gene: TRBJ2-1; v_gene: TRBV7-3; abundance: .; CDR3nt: TGTGCCAGCAGCCCTCGGGACAGGGTCTACAATGAGCAGTTCTTC; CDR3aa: CASSPRDRVYNEQFF
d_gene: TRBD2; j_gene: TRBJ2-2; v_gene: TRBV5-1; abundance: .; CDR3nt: TGCGCCAGCAGGCTAGCGGGCGCGAACACCGGGGAGCTGTTTTTT; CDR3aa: CASRLAGANTGELFF
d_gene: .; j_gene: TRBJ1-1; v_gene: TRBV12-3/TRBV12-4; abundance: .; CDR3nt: TGTGCCGGGTTCCGGGACACCAACACTGAAGCTTTCTTT; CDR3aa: CAGFRDTNTEAFF
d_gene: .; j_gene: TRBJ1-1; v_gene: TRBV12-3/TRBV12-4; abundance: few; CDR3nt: TGTGCCAGTTTGGGGGGGGTTGGGGCTGAAGCTTTCTTT; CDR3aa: CASLGGVGAEAFF
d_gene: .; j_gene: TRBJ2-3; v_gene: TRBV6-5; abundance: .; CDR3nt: TGTGCCAGCTTGTTGCGGGCAAGCACAGATACGCAGTATTTT; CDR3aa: CASLLRASTDTQYF
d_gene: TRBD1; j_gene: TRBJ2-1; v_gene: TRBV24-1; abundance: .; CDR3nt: TGTGCCACCAGGCGGACAGGGGTTAACAATGAGCAGTTCTTC; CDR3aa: CATRRTGVNNEQFF
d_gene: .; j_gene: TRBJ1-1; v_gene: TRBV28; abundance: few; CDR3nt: TGTGCCAGCAGACCGTCTACAGGACTCTACACTGAAGCTTTCTTT; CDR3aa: CASRPSTGLYTEAFF
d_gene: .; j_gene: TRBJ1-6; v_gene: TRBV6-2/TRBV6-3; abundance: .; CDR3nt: TGTGCCAGCAGTACAAATTCACCCCTCCACTTT; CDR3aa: CASSTNSPLHF
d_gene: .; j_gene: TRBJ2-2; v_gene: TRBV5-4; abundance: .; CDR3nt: TGTGCCAGCAGCCAGGGGGGGGCGAACACCGGGGAGCTGTTTTTT; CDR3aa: CASSQGGANTGELFF
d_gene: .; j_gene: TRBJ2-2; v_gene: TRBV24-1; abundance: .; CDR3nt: TGTGCCACCAGTGATTTGACCGGGACGGGTCGATCCGGGGAGCTGTTTTTT; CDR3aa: CATSDLTGTGRSGELFF
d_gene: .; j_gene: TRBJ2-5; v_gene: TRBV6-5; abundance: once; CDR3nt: TGTGCCAGCATTACGCCCCAGGGTCGGGAGACCCAGTACTTC; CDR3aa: CASITPQGRETQYF
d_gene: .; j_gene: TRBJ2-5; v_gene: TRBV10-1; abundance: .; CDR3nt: TGCGCCAGCAGTGGGTCGAGGGGAGAGACCCAGTACTTC; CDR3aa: CASSGSRGETQYF
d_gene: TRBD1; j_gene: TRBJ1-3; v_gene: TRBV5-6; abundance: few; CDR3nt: TGTGCCAGCACCCGGGGACAGGGGCTCCCCTTCTCTGGAAACACCATATATTTT; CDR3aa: CASTRGQGLPFSGNTIYF
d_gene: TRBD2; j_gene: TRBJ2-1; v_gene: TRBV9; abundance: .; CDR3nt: TGTGCCAGCAGCCCCGCTTTACTAGCGGGAACCCAGCAGTTCTTC; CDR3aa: CASSPALLAGTQQFF
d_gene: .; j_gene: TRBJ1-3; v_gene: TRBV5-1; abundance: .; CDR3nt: TGCGCCAGCAGCGGACAGGGAAACACCATATATTTT; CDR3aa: CASSGQGNTIYF
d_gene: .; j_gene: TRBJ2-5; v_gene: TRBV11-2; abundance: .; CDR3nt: TGTGCCAGCAGCTTATTTATGGGACCCCAAGAGACCCAGTACTTC; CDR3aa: CASSLFMGPQETQYF
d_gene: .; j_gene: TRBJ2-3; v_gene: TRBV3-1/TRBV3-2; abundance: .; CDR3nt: TGTGCCAGCAGCCAAGTCCCGGCCACGAACTTGGATACGCAGTATTTT; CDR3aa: CASSQVPATNLDTQYF
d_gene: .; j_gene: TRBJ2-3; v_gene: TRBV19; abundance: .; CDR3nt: TGTGCCAGTAGTCCCTATCGCAGTTCAAAGACAGATACGCAGTATTTT; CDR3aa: CASSPYRSSKTDTQYF
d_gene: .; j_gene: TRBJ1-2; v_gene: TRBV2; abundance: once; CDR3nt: TGTGCCAGCAGGCGGACGGCTAACTATGGCTACACCTTC; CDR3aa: CASRRTANYGYTF
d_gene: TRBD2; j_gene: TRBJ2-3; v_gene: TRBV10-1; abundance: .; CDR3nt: TGCGCCAGCAGTGAGTTCCGGGGGGGCACAGATACGCAGTATTTT; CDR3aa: CASSEFRGGTDTQYF
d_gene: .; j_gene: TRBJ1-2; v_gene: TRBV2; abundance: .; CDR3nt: TGTGCCAGCAGTGAAGATCTGGGATCGGGTGGCTACACCTTC; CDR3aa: CASSEDLGSGGYTF
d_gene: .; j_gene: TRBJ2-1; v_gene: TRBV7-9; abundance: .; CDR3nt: TGTGCCAGCAGCTTATTCCAGGACAATGAGCAGTTCTTC; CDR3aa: CASSLFQDNEQFF
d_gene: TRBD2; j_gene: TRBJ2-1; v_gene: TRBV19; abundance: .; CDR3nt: TGTGCCAGTAGTATAAGGGGTAGCGGGGGGCTTAGTGAGCAGTTCTTC; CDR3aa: CASSIRGSGGLSEQFF